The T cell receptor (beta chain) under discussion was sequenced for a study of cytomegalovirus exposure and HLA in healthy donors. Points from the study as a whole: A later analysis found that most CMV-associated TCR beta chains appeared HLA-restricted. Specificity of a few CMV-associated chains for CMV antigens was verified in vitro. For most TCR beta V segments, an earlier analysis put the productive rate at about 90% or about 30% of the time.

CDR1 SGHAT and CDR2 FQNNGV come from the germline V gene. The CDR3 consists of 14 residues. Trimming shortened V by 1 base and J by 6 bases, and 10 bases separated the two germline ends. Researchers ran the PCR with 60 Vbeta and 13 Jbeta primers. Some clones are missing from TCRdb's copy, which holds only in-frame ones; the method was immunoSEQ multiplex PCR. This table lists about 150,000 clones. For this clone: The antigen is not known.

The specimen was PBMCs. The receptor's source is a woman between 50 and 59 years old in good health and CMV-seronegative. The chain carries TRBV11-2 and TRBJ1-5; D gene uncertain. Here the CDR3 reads CASSLVPGGQPQHF. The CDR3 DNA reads TGTGCCAGCAGCTTAGTACCGGGAGGTCAGCCCCAGCATTTT. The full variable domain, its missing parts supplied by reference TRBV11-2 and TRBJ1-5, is EAGVAQSPRYKIIEKRQSVAFWCNPISGHATLYWYQQILGQGPKLLIQFQNNGVVDDSQLPKDRFSAERLKGVDSTLKIQPAKLEDSAVYLCASSLVPGGQPQHFGDGTRLSIL.